A single sample gave rise to the 31 T cell receptor beta chains below, sequenced in a study of cytomegalovirus exposure and HLA in healthy donors. In the PCR, 60 Vbeta and 13 Jbeta primers were used. Assay used: immunoSEQ multiplex PCR; TCRdb lists only in-frame clones, some missing. The data hold about 140,000 clones, with 65% to 90% observed a single time. Specimen: PBMCs. The receptors were gathered from a female donor in good health and CMV-seronegative.

A single count supports this clone. V gene TRBV28 combines with J gene TRBJ2-7; weak D call: TRBD2 (6 bases). The CDR3 is 13 amino acids. Trimming cost V 2 bases and J 6 bases, with 11 bases left between them. Germline V gene sequence: CDR1 MDHEN, CDR2 SYDVKM. Here the CDR3 DNA reads TGTGCCAGCAGTTTAGCGGGGATTTGCGAGCAGTACTTC. This encodes CASSLAGICEQYF.

On this clone itself: This likely comes from a read error, as the CDR3 has no conserved phenylalanine or tryptophan at its end. Because the CDR3's place on the DNA is in doubt, the DNA is left out and the CDR3 is given as listed by TCRdb. V usage is TRBV5-4 and J usage is TRBJ2-7; the table's D call TRBD2 went unverified against the DNA. The CDR3 is 11 residues long, counting both termini. Germline assignment: CDR1 SGHNT and CDR2 YYREEE (reference sequence). The CDR3 loop is CASRLPRDPES.

The V call is TRBV29-1, the J call TRBJ2-1; 9 bases line up with TRBD1. CDR1 is SQVTM and CDR2 is ANQGSEA in the germline V gene. This CDR3 spans 15 amino acids. V was clipped by 3 bases and J by 8 bases; unmatched bases: 11. The CDR3 loop is CSVEVRGQGKDEQFF. The DNA for the CDR3 is TGCAGCGTTGAGGTTCGGGGACAGGGTAAGGATGAGCAGTTCTTC.

The chain carries TRBV4-2 and TRBJ2-2, with TRBD2 matching over 8 bases. Germline V gives CDR1 LGHNA, CDR2 YNFKEQ. The ends lost 3 bases at V and 4 bases at J; junction bases unmatched: 16. The CDR3 has 19 residues. The chain's CDR3 is CASSQGPSGLAGGTGELFF. The CDR3 DNA reads TGTGCCAGCAGCCAGGGTCCTAGCGGGCTGGCCGGAGGCACCGGGGAGCTGTTTTTT.

This rearrangement joins TRBV2 to TRBJ2-1; 12 bases map to TRBD2. V lost 7 bases, J lost 0 bases, and 10 bases stayed unmatched. Germline V CDR1 and CDR2: SNHLY, FYNNEI. The length of the CDR3 is 18 residues. This CDR3 reads CASTGLAGPRSSYNEQFF. DNA for the CDR3: TGTGCCAGCACCGGACTAGCGGGGCCTCGAAGCTCCTACAATGAGCAGTTCTTC.

This chain uses TRBV27 with TRBJ2-1, with D perhaps matching TRBD2 (6 bases). The CDR3 is 12 residues long. The V gene lost 8 bases and the J gene lost 8 bases, with 13 bases spanning the gap. Germline V gene sequence: CDR1 MNHEY, CDR2 SMNVEV (reference sequence). The DNA for the CDR3 is TGTGCCAGCCTACTAGCAGTCCATGAGCAGTTCTTC. This translates into CASLLAVHEQFF.

The chain links TRBV9 to TRBJ2-2; D might be TRBD2 (6 bases). Germline CDR1 and CDR2: SGDLS and YYNGEE. This CDR3 is built from 13 residues. Trimming took 4 bases from V and 7 from J, leaving 11 bases between them. This CDR3 reads CASSRVEGGELFF. Written as DNA, the CDR3 is TGTGCCAGCAGCCGGGTGGAGGGCGGGGAGCTGTTTTTT. Looking up the rest from reference TRBV9 and TRBJ2-2 gives the full variable domain: DSGVTQTPKHLITATGQRVTLRCSPRSGDLSVYWYQQSLDQGLQFLIQYYNGEERAKGNILERFSAQQFPDLHSELNLSSLELGDSALYFCASSRVEGGELFFGEGSRLTVL.

The V gene is TRBV29-1, the J gene TRBJ2-7; possibly TRBD1 for D (6 bases). The CDR3 has 12 amino acids. The V end lost 4 bases, the J end lost 6 bases, and 13 bases lay between the germline ends. Germline loops: CDR1 SQVTM, CDR2 ANQGSEA. The chain's CDR3 is CSVGTGKAEQYF. CDR3 nucleotide sequence: TGCAGCGTTGGCACAGGGAAGGCCGAGCAGTACTTC.

The V and J genes are TRBV5-4 and TRBJ2-2; D is perhaps TRBD1 (5 bases). Germline CDR1 and CDR2: SGHNT and YYREEE (reference sequence). Trimming pared 6 bases from V and 2 bases from J, leaving 20 bases between. The CDR3 extends over 17 amino acids. The CDR3 reads CASTLSKQDPNTGELFF. CDR3 DNA sequence: TGTGCCAGCACCTTAAGTAAACAGGATCCAAACACCGGGGAGCTGTTTTTT.

The chain is built from TRBV15 and TRBJ1-2; D is ambiguous. Trimming pared 0 bases from V and 8 bases from J, leaving 10 bases between. CDR3 length: 13 amino acids. CDR1 and CDR2 (germline): LNHNV, YYDKDF (reference sequence). As DNA, the CDR3 is TGTGCCACCAGCAGAGATCGAGTTATGGGCTACACCTTC. Residues: CATSRDRVMGYTF.

About this clone itself: Because the CDR3's place on the DNA is in doubt, the DNA is left out and the CDR3 is given as listed by TCRdb. The rearrangement links TRBV4-1 to TRBJ1-2; the table's D call, TRBD1, was not checked against the DNA. The CDR3 spans 13 amino acids, including both terminal residues. Germline assignment: CDR1 MGHRA and CDR2 YSYEKL. The CDR3: CASSQQEWALGTF.

The chain has TRBV7-9 and TRBJ2-3, with unresolved D. Germline V lookup: CDR1 SEHNR, CDR2 FQNEAQ (reference sequence). V was shortened by 2 bases and J by 4 bases, with 10 bases between the two germline ends. The CDR3 has 14 residues. The CDR3 DNA follows: TGTGCCAGCAGCTTAACCCAGGTCCCAGATACGCAGTATTTT. This encodes CASSLTQVPDTQYF.

The rearrangement joins TRBV2 to TRBJ2-1; TRBD1 matches 8 bases. The J segment lost 3 bases and the V segment lost 3 bases, leaving 1 base of the junction unmatched. In germline, CDR1 is SNHLY, CDR2 FYNNEI. The CDR3 is 14 residues long. The CDR3 DNA reads as TGTGCCAGCAGTGACAGGGGGCTCTACAATGAGCAGTTCTTC. Amino acids: CASSDRGLYNEQFF.

CDR3 residues: CAWSGAGHSNQPQHF. CDR3 nucleotides: TGTGCCTGGAGTGGCGCAGGGCATAGCAATCAGCCCCAGCATTTT. This chain uses TRBV30 with TRBJ1-5; a weak D match, TRBD1 (5 bases). V gave up 1 base and J gave up 0 bases, with 10 bases separating them. CDR1 and CDR2 from the germline V gene are GTSNPN and SVGIG (reference sequence). This CDR3 has 15 residues.

V gene TRBV4-1 combines with J gene TRBJ2-2; 11 bases align to TRBD1. With 1 base clipped from V and 2 bases from J, the junction kept 12 bases outside the gene matches. The V gene's germline CDR1 is MGHRA and CDR2 YSYEKL. CDR3 size: 20 residues. As DNA, the CDR3 is TGCGCCAGCAGCCAAGTTTCACTTGGACAGGGGGCGCTTAACACCGGGGAGCTGTTTTTT. It yields the protein CASSQVSLGQGALNTGELFF.

V usage is TRBV6-6 and J usage is TRBJ1-2; D unresolved. V lost 5 bases and J lost 4, with 14 bases in between. Per germline, CDR1 MNHNY and CDR2 SVGAGI (reference sequence). The CDR3 spans 14 residues. The CDR3 DNA sequence: TGTGCCAGCAGTCCGACGTACGGAGCCTATGGCTACACCTTC. As protein: CASSPTYGAYGYTF.

This clone was picked up a small number of times. The chain employs TRBV11-3 and TRBJ2-7, with 8 bases fitting TRBD1. With 5 bases clipped from V and 5 bases from J, the junction kept 14 bases outside the gene matches. Germline V lookup: CDR1 SGHNT, CDR2 YENEEA. The length of the CDR3 is 16 residues. The chain's CDR3 is CASSPPKDRGLHEQYF. The CDR3 region has the DNA TGTGCCAGCAGCCCCCCCAAAGACAGGGGTCTCCACGAGCAGTACTTC.

The chain couples TRBV6-1 to TRBJ2-1, with TRBD2 identical over 7 bases. The CDR3 sequence is 12 residues long. The ends lost 7 bases at V and 8 bases at J; junction bases unmatched: 5. Germline assignment: CDR1 MNHNS and CDR2 SASEGT. This chain's CDR3 is CASKAGDYEQFF. CDR3 coding DNA: TGTGCCAGCAAGGCGGGAGATTATGAGCAGTTCTTC.

The V and J genes are TRBV7-6 and TRBJ2-3, with D possibly being TRBD1 (6 bases). V lost 5 bases and J lost 2, with 11 bases in between. The CDR3 runs 14 residues. Germline CDR1 and CDR2: SGHVS and FNYEAQ. Here the CDR3 reads CASSPGQYTDTQYF. CDR3 DNA sequence: TGTGCCAGCAGCCCAGGACAGTACACAGATACGCAGTATTTT.

V usage is TRBV19 and J usage is TRBJ2-5; TRBD2 agrees at 9 bases. Germline values: CDR1 LNHDA, CDR2 SQIVND (reference sequence). CDR3 length: 14 amino acids. V dropped 6 bases and J dropped 5; count of bases not matched to a gene: 7. In nucleotides, the CDR3 is TGTGCCAGTAGGCGGAGCGGGGGGTGGGAGACCCAGTACTTC. This codes for CASRRSGGWETQYF.

This chain connects TRBV27 to TRBJ2-2, with D tentatively TRBD1 (5 bases). Germline V gene data show CDR1 as MNHEY and CDR2 as SMNVEV (reference sequence). Trimming stripped 0 bases from V and 6 bases from J, with 17 bases between. This CDR3 region has 17 residues. CDR3 protein: CASSLSQGPLQPGELFF. The DNA for the CDR3 is TGTGCCAGCAGTTTATCGCAGGGCCCCTTGCAACCCGGGGAGCTGTTTTTT.

V is TRBV2 and J is TRBJ2-1; the D gene is possibly TRBD2 (5 bases). Trimming removed 3 bases at V and 0 bases at J, with 12 bases between. The length of the CDR3 is 16 residues. Germline CDR1 is SNHLY and CDR2 is FYNNEI. CDR3: CASSDPSQSSYNEQFF. CDR3 coding DNA: TGTGCCAGCAGTGATCCTAGCCAAAGCTCCTACAATGAGCAGTTCTTC.

The rearrangement joins TRBV25-1 to TRBJ1-1, with a weak D call TRBD1 (6 bases). Per the germline V gene, CDR1 is MGHDK and CDR2 is SYGVNS. CDR3 size: 13 residues. V was cut by 7 bases and J by 6 bases, with 15 bases left in between. This CDR3 is CASIDRIRAEAFF. CDR3 bases: TGTGCCAGCATAGACAGGATTCGGGCTGAAGCTTTCTTT.

The chain uses TRBV4-1 and TRBJ2-5; TRBD2 matches 7 bases. The J call may be faulty, since TRBJ2-7 better matches the DNA end. The CDR3 covers 15 residues. Germline V gene lookup returns CDR1 MGHRA and CDR2 YSYEKL. CDR3 in DNA: TGCGCCAGCAGCCCCACCGGACTAGGGACTTACGAGCAGTACTTC. Encoded protein: CASSPTGLGTYEQYF.

The chain carries TRBV11-2 and TRBJ2-3, with D perhaps TRBD2 (5 bases). Germline CDR1 reads SGHAT; CDR2 reads FQNNGV. There are 16 residues in the CDR3. V was clipped by 5 bases and J by 1 base, with 16 bases between them. CDR3 nucleotide sequence: TGTGCCAGCAGCGATCCGGGGTGGATGGGCACAGATACGCAGTATTTT. Its protein product is CASSDPGWMGTDTQYF.

The rearrangement links TRBV30 to TRBJ1-3; D is uncertain. This CDR3 has 17 residues. V lost 0 bases, J lost 0 bases, and 15 bases lay in between. Germline V lookup: CDR1 GTSNPN, CDR2 SVGIG (reference sequence). The CDR3 DNA sequence: TGTGCCTGGAGTGTAAGGAAGAGGTCCTACTCTGGAAACACCATATATTTT. It encodes CAWSVRKRSYSGNTIYF. Full variable domain (outside the CDR3, taken from reference TRBV30 and TRBJ1-3): SQTIHQWPATLVQPVGSPLSLECTVEGTSNPNLYWYRQAAGRGLQLLFYSVGIGQISSEVPQNLSASRPQDRQFILSSKKLLLSDSGFYLCAWSVRKRSYSGNTIYFGEGSWLTVV.

This chain uses TRBV19 with TRBJ2-7, with TRBD2 matching over 11 bases. Germline CDR1 and CDR2: LNHDA and SQIVND (reference sequence). The CDR3 extends over 16 amino acids. V was clipped by 2 bases and J by 2 bases; unmatched bases: 5. For the CDR3, the DNA is TGTGCCAGTAGTATACTAGCGGGAGGCCCACCCTACGAGCAGTACTTC. Protein: CASSILAGGPPYEQYF.

The V call is TRBV30, the J call TRBJ2-7, with 9 bases lining up with TRBD2. The CDR3 runs 14 residues. V shed 3 bases and J 0 bases; nucleotides not matched to a gene: 3. Germline CDR1 and CDR2: GTSNPN and SVGIG (reference sequence). The CDR3 is CAWRTSGSSYEQYF. The CDR3 DNA reads as TGTGCCTGGAGGACTAGCGGAAGCTCCTACGAGCAGTACTTC. The full variable domain, in which reference TRBV30 and TRBJ2-7 provide the parts outside the CDR3, is SQTIHQWPATLVQPVGSPLSLECTVEGTSNPNLYWYRQAAGRGLQLLFYSVGIGQISSEVPQNLSASRPQDRQFILSSKKLLLSDSGFYLCAWRTSGSSYEQYFGPGTRLTVT.

The chain is built from TRBV28 and TRBJ1-1; 9 bases fit TRBD1. With 5 bases clipped from V and 10 bases from J, the junction kept 11 bases outside the gene matches. Germline-derived CDR1 and CDR2 are MDHEN and SYDVKM. The CDR3 spans 14 residues. The DNA for the CDR3 is TGTGCCAGCAGTCCCGAGGGGACAGGGATAGGAGCTTTCTTT. This gives the protein CASSPEGTGIGAFF.

This clone was counted a single time. V gene TRBV19 combines with J gene TRBJ1-2; 7 nucleotides line up with TRBD1. Trimming took 5 bases from V and 7 from J; bases not matched to a gene: 13. The CDR3 is 15 residues long. The germline gives CDR1 LNHDA, CDR2 SQIVND (reference sequence). The CDR3 loop reads CASSPPGQTFGGYTF. CDR3 bases: TGTGCCAGTAGTCCTCCGGGACAGACTTTCGGTGGCTACACCTTC.

In this sample, this clone turned up a few times. Likely a read error: the CDR3 ends without its conserved phenylalanine or tryptophan. This sequence joins TRBV29-1 and TRBJ1-5; 9 positions match TRBD1. With V trimmed by 4 bases and J by 4 bases, 5 bases remained unmatched. CDR1 and CDR2 from the germline V gene are SQVTM and ANQGSEA. CDR3 length equals 14 residues. The CDR3 protein is CSVVGDRENQPQHV. In DNA, the CDR3 is TGCAGCGTTGTAGGGGACAGGGAAAATCAGCCCCAGCATGTT.